Here is one T cell receptor beta chain with its context. Its antigen is as yet unknown. The germline CDR1 and CDR2 sequences are LGHNA and YSLEER. Trimming cost V 1 base and J 7 bases, with 17 bases left between them. This CDR3 is built from 17 residues. TCRdb keeps only in-frame clones here, not all; method: immunoSEQ multiplex PCR. The sample holds about 30,000 clones; about 90% are singletons and the top ten take under 7%. The source of the sample is a study of T cells in tuberculosis. In the study overall: IGRA-negative adolescents, IGRA-positive adolescents with latent tuberculosis and adults with active tuberculosis formed this South African cohort. Study conclusions and caveats: Active tuberculosis patients had shorter CDR3-alpha; the beta difference was nonsignificant.

The time point is: new active TB diagnosis, blood taken before or within 7 days of starting treatment. Each donor contributed 85,000 to 100,000 T cells on average, unsorted. J is TRBJ1-6 and V is TRBV4-3, with a possible D match to TRBD1 (5 bases). This receptor was taken from an adult with tuberculosis. The starting material was PBMCs, obtained at tuberculosis diagnosis. The CDR3 DNA follows: TGCGCCAGCAGCCAAGTTACGGCAGGGTTTGGCAATTCACCCCTCCACTTT. Translating gives CASSQVTAGFGNSPLHF.